The 31 T cell receptor beta chains given below trace back to one sample, sequenced in a study of T-cell memory formation after mild COVID-19. TCRdb redid the calling of the 5' RACE reads with MiXCR, one entry per CDR3 protein. The table records about 180,000 distinct CDR3 sequences, 15% to 20% of them present only once. Sample: PBMCs or a T cell subset sorted from them (not recorded which). All receptors come from a man aged 18 to 29 who had mild COVID-19 (a few samples of this study predate the infection). Cell type and time point are not known.

This clonotype was seen many times. The chain carries TRBV6-5 and TRBJ2-3; TRBD2 matches 12 bases. J gave up 1 base and V 5 bases, and 1 base lay outside the gene matches. This CDR3 is built from 15 residues. Germline assignment: CDR1 MNHEY and CDR2 SVGAGI. CDR3 coding DNA: TGTGCCAGCAGTAGACTAGCGGGGGGCACAGATACGCAGTATTTT. It yields the protein CASSRLAGGTDTQYF.

The chain carries TRBV12-3 or TRBV12-4 and TRBJ2-7, with D hard to call. CDR3 length: 12 amino acids. Between the trimmed V and J ends, which lost 3 bases and 3 bases, there was a span of 6 bases. CDR3 region: CASSLFGYEQYF. The CDR3 DNA sequence: TGTGCCAGCAGTTTGTTCGGCTACGAGCAGTACTTC.

The J gene is TRBJ1-2, the V gene TRBV18; 7 bases map to TRBD1. CDR1 is KGHSH, CDR2 LQKENI, per germline. The CDR3 contains 15 residues. The V gene end was trimmed by 3 bases and the J gene end by 3 bases; junction bases not matched to a gene: 7. Here the CDR3 reads CASSPSPGGDYGYTF. The CDR3 DNA is TGTGCCAGCTCACCCTCCCCAGGGGGTGACTATGGCTACACCTTC.

This clonotype has more than one count but fewer than ten. This sequence joins TRBV4-2 and TRBJ1-1; D is undetermined. V was clipped by 4 bases and J by 3 bases, with 9 bases between them. The germline V gene has CDR1 LGHNA and CDR2 YNFKEQ. This CDR3 has 13 amino acids. The CDR3 region is CASSPGFDTEAFF. The CDR3 DNA reads TGTGCCAGCAGCCCTGGGTTTGACACTGAAGCTTTCTTT.

This clonotype was seen more than once but under ten times. The chain uses TRBV7-2 and TRBJ2-2, with D hard to call. The CDR3 length is 11 residues. From germline, CDR1 is SGHTA and CDR2 FQGNSA. V lost 3 bases and J 8 bases, leaving 4 bases between the germline ends. The DNA of the CDR3 is TGTGCCAGCAGCTTCGGGGGGGAGCTGTTTTTT. It codes for CASSFGGELFF.

V gene TRBV12-3 or TRBV12-4 combines with J gene TRBJ2-2, with unresolved D. CDR3 length: 13 amino acids. V lost 9 bases, J lost 1 base, and 9 bases lay in between. The CDR3 coding sequence is TGTGCCAGTCGGATCGGGAACACCGGGGAGCTGTTTTTT. It translates to CASRIGNTGELFF.

The J gene is TRBJ1-3, the V gene TRBV7-6; D is unresolved. CDR3 length: 16 amino acids. The germline gives CDR1 SGHVS, CDR2 FNYEAQ. Trimming removed 5 bases from V and 0 bases from J, with 14 bases in between. CDR3 loop: CASSPVSVSSGNTIYF. CDR3 sequence (DNA): TGTGCCAGCAGCCCCGTTTCAGTGTCCTCTGGAAACACCATATATTTT.

This clonotype was counted only a few times. This chain joins TRBV9 and TRBJ2-7; the match to TRBD1 covers 8 bases. Germline CDR1 reads SGDLS; CDR2 reads YYNGEE. With 1 base clipped from V and 3 bases from J, the junction kept 6 bases outside the gene matches. CDR3 size: 15 residues. This chain's CDR3 is CASSVLGQADYEQYV. CDR3 nucleotide sequence: TGTGCCAGCAGCGTACTGGGACAGGCCGACTACGAGCAGTACGTC.

This sequence joins TRBV20-1 and TRBJ2-5; D is uncertain. This CDR3 comprises 15 residues. Trimming shortened V by 0 bases and J by 2 bases, and 13 bases separated the two germline ends. Germline loops: CDR1 DFQATT, CDR2 SNEGSKA (reference sequence). The CDR3 is CSARDPQGRQETQYF. In DNA form, the CDR3 reads TGCAGTGCTAGAGATCCCCAAGGCAGACAAGAGACCCAGTACTTC.

The chain recombines TRBV6-6 with TRBJ1-5; 9 positions match TRBD1. V lost 6 bases and J lost 6; bases outside the gene matches: 6. This CDR3 region has 14 residues. CDR1 and CDR2 from the germline V gene are MNHNY and SVGAGI (reference sequence). CDR3 sequence (DNA): TGTGCCAGCAGGTCCACAGGGGGCGGTCAGCCCCAGCATTTT. Its translation is CASRSTGGGQPQHF.

V usage is TRBV5-1 and J usage is TRBJ1-2; 7 bases are shared with TRBD1. This CDR3 is 15 amino acids long. V lost 3 bases and J lost 4; bases outside the gene matches: 9. Per germline, CDR1 SGHRS and CDR2 YFSETQ. The CDR3 DNA is TGCGCCAGCAGCTCGACGGGGGGACAGAGCTATGGCTACACCTTC. Residues: CASSSTGGQSYGYTF.

The chain has TRBV24-1 and TRBJ2-5; D unclear. Trimming removed 1 base from V and 3 bases from J, with 2 bases in between. Germline V gene data show CDR1 as KGHDR and CDR2 as SFDVKD. There are 12 residues in the CDR3. Written as DNA, the CDR3 is TGTGCCACCAGTGATTTAAAAGAGACCCAGTACTTC. It yields the protein CATSDLKETQYF.

The chain links TRBV7-2 to TRBJ2-3, with D hard to call. Germline lookup yields CDR1 SGHTA and CDR2 FQGNSA. This CDR3 contains 14 residues. Trimming stripped 1 base from V and 1 base from J, with 6 bases between. This CDR3 is CASSLGSRTDTQYF. In DNA, the CDR3 is TGTGCCAGCAGCTTAGGGAGCCGCACAGATACGCAGTATTTT.

This clonotype was counted only a few times. The rearrangement joins TRBV20-1 to TRBJ1-2; possibly TRBD1 for D (6 bases). The V gene's germline CDR1 is DFQATT and CDR2 SNEGSKA (reference sequence). V lost 0 bases to trimming and J lost 3 bases, with 14 bases between them. The CDR3 has 15 amino acids. CDR3 nucleotide sequence: TGCAGTGCTAGAGACTTCGGATCAGGGGACTATGGCTACACCTTC. As protein: CSARDFGSGDYGYTF.

The chain employs TRBV4-2 and TRBJ1-1; D is unclear. This CDR3 contains 15 residues. CDR1 LGHNA and CDR2 YNFKEQ come from the germline V gene. Trimming stripped 1 base from V and 8 bases from J, with 17 bases between. CDR3 sequence (DNA): TGTGCCAGCAGCCAAGGCCGGGTTCCACGAGGGGAAGCTTTCTTT. It codes for CASSQGRVPRGEAFF.

Many counts were recorded for this clonotype. The chain has TRBV5-1 and TRBJ2-7; 8 bases agree with TRBD1. Germline trimming cut 0 bases from V and 3 bases from J; bases unmatched to any gene: 2. CDR3 size: 14 residues. Germline values: CDR1 SGHRS, CDR2 YFSETQ. CDR3 bases: TGCGCCAGCAGCTTGGGGGGACAGGTCTACGAGCAGTACTTC. This gives the protein CASSLGGQVYEQYF.

The chain combines TRBV28 with TRBJ2-7, with a possible D match to TRBD2 (6 bases). CDR3 length equals 14 residues. The V gene's germline CDR1 is MDHEN and CDR2 SYDVKM. The V end was cut by 5 bases, the J end by 2 bases, with 13 bases between. This CDR3 is CASSTGSSPYEQYV. Here the CDR3 DNA reads TGTGCCAGCAGTACCGGGAGCAGCCCCTACGAGCAGTACGTC.

The chain combines TRBV11-2 with TRBJ2-4; D is unclear. The CDR3 extends over 15 amino acids. Germline V lookup: CDR1 SGHAT, CDR2 FQNNGV. V lost 6 bases to trimming and J lost 0 bases, with 12 bases between them. The CDR3 nucleotides read TGTGCCAGCAGGGGGATAGAGCTAGCCAAAAACATTCAGTACTTC. It yields the protein CASRGIELAKNIQYF.

The J gene is TRBJ1-1, the V gene TRBV6-5; weak D call: TRBD1 (5 bases). Per the germline V gene, CDR1 is MNHEY and CDR2 is SVGAGI. The CDR3 runs to 14 residues. With 4 bases removed from V and 1 base from J, the gap between germline ends came to 10 bases. This CDR3 is CASSSTGRNTEAFF. The CDR3 DNA follows: TGTGCCAGCAGTTCCACAGGAAGGAACACTGAAGCTTTCTTT.

This clonotype has just a few counts. The chain uses TRBV15 and TRBJ1-2, with TRBD1 matching over 7 bases. The germline V gene encodes CDR1 LNHNV and CDR2 YYDKDF (reference sequence). The CDR3 contains 15 residues. The V and J ends lost 0 bases and 7 bases, in that order; junction bases with no gene match: 8. CDR3 loop: CATSRDLGGPGGYTF. The CDR3 DNA follows: TGTGCCACCAGCAGAGATCTAGGGGGCCCGGGTGGCTACACCTTC.

The V call is TRBV7-2, the J call TRBJ1-4; D is uncertain. V was cut by 4 bases and J by 3 bases, with 12 bases left in between. Germline V gives CDR1 SGHTA, CDR2 FQGNSA. The CDR3 sequence is 15 residues long. This chain's CDR3 is CASSYNSGSNEKLFF. The CDR3 nucleotides are TGTGCCAGCAGCTATAACTCAGGTTCTAATGAAAAACTGTTTTTT.

This chain uses TRBV28 with TRBJ2-7, with D unclear. There are 12 residues in the CDR3. V shed 6 bases and J shed 3 bases, with 9 bases lying between them. Germline CDR1 MDHEN, CDR2 SYDVKM. CDR3: CASSNENYEQYV. The CDR3 DNA reads as TGTGCCAGCAGCAATGAGAACTACGAGCAGTACGTC.

The chain couples TRBV20-1 to TRBJ2-3; D gene unclear. This CDR3 is 13 amino acids long. With 2 bases removed from V and 2 bases from J, the gap between germline ends came to 8 bases. Germline loops: CDR1 DFQATT, CDR2 SNEGSKA (reference sequence). The CDR3 nucleotides are TGCAGTGCTAGATGGGGAAACACAGATACGCAGTATTTT. Protein sequence: CSARWGNTDTQYF.

This clonotype was detected only a few times. The chain combines TRBV21-1 with TRBJ2-5; TRBD1 is the table's D call, not checked against the DNA. TRBV21-1 is designated a pseudogene. CDR3 length: 15 residues. CDR3 nucleotide sequence: TGTGCCAGCACGCCCGGGACAGGGAGACGAGAGACCCAGTACTTC. Translated, it gives CASTPGTGRRETQYF.

V usage is TRBV20-1 and J usage is TRBJ2-3; TRBD2 matches at 9 bases. With 1 base clipped from V and 3 bases from J, the junction kept 2 bases outside the gene matches. Germline assignment: CDR1 DFQATT and CDR2 SNEGSKA (reference sequence). The CDR3 is 14 amino acids. CDR3 sequence reads: CSARVAGETDTQYF. In DNA form, the CDR3 reads TGCAGTGCTAGAGTAGCGGGGGAGACAGATACGCAGTATTTT.

This chain uses TRBV7-9 with TRBJ1-2, with D possibly being TRBD1 (5 bases). Trimming shortened V by 2 bases and J by 6 bases, and 13 bases separated the two germline ends. CDR3 length: 14 residues. CDR1 is SEHNR, CDR2 FQNEAQ, per germline (reference sequence). The CDR3 loop reads CASSLMSGVDGYTF. The CDR3 region has the DNA TGTGCCAGCAGCTTAATGTCGGGGGTCGATGGCTACACCTTC.

The chain recombines TRBV3-1 with TRBJ1-3; D is undetermined. The germline V gene has CDR1 LGHDT and CDR2 YNNKEL (reference sequence). The length of the CDR3 is 14 residues. V was shortened by 1 base and J by 4 bases, with 8 bases between the two germline ends. The CDR3 spells CASSQAFSGNTIYF. Here the CDR3 DNA reads TGTGCCAGCAGCCAAGCGTTCTCCGGAAACACCATATATTTT.

The CDR3 loop is CASRGGVRGTEAFF. CDR3 sequence (DNA): TGTGCCAGCAGGGGAGGGGTCAGGGGCACTGAAGCTTTCTTT. The genes are TRBV7-2 and TRBJ1-1; the D gene is possibly TRBD1 (6 bases). The CDR3 runs to 14 residues. Germline values: CDR1 SGHTA, CDR2 FQGNSA. Between the trimmed V and J ends, which lost 6 bases and 4 bases, there was a span of 15 bases.

The CDR3 sequence is CASSFDRGRVAFF. The CDR3 region has the DNA TGCGCCAGCAGCTTTGACAGGGGGAGAGTGGCTTTCTTT. The chain is built from TRBV5-1 and TRBJ1-1; 9 nucleotides line up with TRBD1. The CDR3 has 13 amino acids. CDR1 SGHRS and CDR2 YFSETQ come from the germline V gene. V gave up 2 bases and J gave up 11 bases; unmatched junction bases: 7.

The J gene is TRBJ1-5, the V gene TRBV23-1, with D unresolved. TRBV23-1 is an ORF, with its function uncertain. Trimming took off 3 bases at V and 5 bases at J, with 17 bases between the two ends. The CDR3 sequence is 16 residues long. CDR3 amino acids: CASSHEQNILYQPQHF. The CDR3 coding sequence is TGCGCCAGCAGTCACGAACAGAATATTCTTTATCAGCCCCAGCATTTT.

This clonotype has a handful of counts. V usage is TRBV5-1 and J usage is TRBJ2-3, with 9 nucleotides matching TRBD2. The CDR3 sequence is 18 residues long. The ends lost 1 base at V and 0 bases at J; junction bases unmatched: 9. CDR1 is SGHRS and CDR2 is YFSETQ in the germline V gene. CDR3 loop: CASSLLPLAGSSTDTQYF. CDR3 coding DNA: TGCGCCAGCAGCTTGCTTCCCCTAGCGGGGTCTAGCACAGATACGCAGTATTTT. Full variable domain (remainder filled in from reference TRBV5-1 and TRBJ2-3): KAGVTQTPRYLIKTRGQQVTLSCSPISGHRSVSWYQQTPGQGLQFLFEYFSETQRNKGNFPGRFSGRQFSNSRSEMNVSTLELGDSALYLCASSLLPLAGSSTDTQYFGPGTRLTVL.